This T cell receptor (beta chain) derives from a study of cytomegalovirus exposure and HLA in healthy donors. Study results and limitations: Cytomegalovirus association was assigned to more than 150 TCR beta chains.

For this clone: Its antigen is still unknown. Different DNA sequences within this sample yield the same CDR3.

It was with 60 Vbeta and 13 Jbeta primers that the PCR ran. The method was immunoSEQ multiplex PCR; TCRdb's version includes in-frame clones alone and lacks a portion of them. The sample comprises fewer than 150,000 clones, 75% to 80% of which are singletons, and roughly 6.2% rests with the top ten. This receptor was identified in a woman aged 40-49 years in good health and CMV-seropositive. Source material: PBMCs.

In DNA form, the CDR3 reads TGTGCCTGGAGGGGCGGGACCGAAGCTTTCTTT. It encodes CAWRGGTEAFF. This chain links TRBV30 with TRBJ1-1, with D perhaps TRBD1 (5 bases). Trimming shortened V by 3 bases and J by 8 bases, and 10 bases separated the two germline ends. Germline values: CDR1 GTSNPN, CDR2 SVGIG (reference sequence). This CDR3 spans 11 amino acids.